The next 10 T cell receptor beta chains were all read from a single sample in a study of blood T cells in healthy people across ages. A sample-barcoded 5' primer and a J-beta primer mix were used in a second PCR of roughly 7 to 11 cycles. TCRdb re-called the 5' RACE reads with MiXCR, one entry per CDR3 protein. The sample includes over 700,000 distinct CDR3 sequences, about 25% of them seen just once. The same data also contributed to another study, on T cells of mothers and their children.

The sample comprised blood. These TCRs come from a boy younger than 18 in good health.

The DNA of the CDR3 is TGCAGTGCCTCAGACGGCGGGAGATCCTACGAGCAGTACTTC. Protein sequence: CSASDGGRSYEQYF. The rearrangement joins TRBV20-1 to TRBJ2-7, with 7 nucleotides matching TRBD2. The CDR3 spans 14 residues. J was trimmed by 1 base and V by 6 bases; bases with no gene match: 9. Germline CDR1 DFQATT, CDR2 SNEGSKA (reference sequence).

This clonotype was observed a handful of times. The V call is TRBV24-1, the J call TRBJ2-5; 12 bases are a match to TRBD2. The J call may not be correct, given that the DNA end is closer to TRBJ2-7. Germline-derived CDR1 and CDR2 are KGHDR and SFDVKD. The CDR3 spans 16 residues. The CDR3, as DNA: TGTGCCACCAGTGACCCCGGACTAGCGGGGAACTACGAGCAGTACTTC. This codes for CATSDPGLAGNYEQYF.

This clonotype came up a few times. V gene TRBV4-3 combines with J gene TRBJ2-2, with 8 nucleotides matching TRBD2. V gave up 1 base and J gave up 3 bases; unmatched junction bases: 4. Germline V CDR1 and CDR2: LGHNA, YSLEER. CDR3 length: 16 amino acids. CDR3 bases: TGCGCCAGCAGCCAAGGGGAGCGGGGGTACACCGGGGAGCTGTTTTTT. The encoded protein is CASSQGERGYTGELFF.

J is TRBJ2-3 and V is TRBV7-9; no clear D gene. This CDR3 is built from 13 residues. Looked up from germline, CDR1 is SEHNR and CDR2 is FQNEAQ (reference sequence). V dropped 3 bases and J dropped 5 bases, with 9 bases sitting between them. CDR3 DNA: TGTGCCAGCAGCTTGGAGACCAGAGATACGCAGTATTTT. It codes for CASSLETRDTQYF.

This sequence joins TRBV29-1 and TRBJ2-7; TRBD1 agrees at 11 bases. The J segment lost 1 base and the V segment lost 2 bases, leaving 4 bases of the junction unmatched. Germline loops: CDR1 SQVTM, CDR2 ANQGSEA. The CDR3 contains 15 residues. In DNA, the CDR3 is TGCAGCGTTGAAACCGGGACAGGGGGTTCCTACGAGCAGTACTTC. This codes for CSVETGTGGSYEQYF.

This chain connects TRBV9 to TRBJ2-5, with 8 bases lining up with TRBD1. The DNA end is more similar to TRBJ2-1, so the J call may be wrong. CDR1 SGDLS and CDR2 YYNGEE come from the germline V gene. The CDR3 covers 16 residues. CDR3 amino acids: CASSVAQSTNRGEQFF. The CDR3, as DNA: TGTGCCAGCAGCGTAGCCCAGTCGACCAACAGGGGGGAGCAGTTCTTC.

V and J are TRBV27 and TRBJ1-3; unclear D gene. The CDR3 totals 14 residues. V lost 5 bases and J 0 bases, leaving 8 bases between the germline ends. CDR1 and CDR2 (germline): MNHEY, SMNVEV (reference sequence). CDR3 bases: TGTGCCAGCAGTCGTCGGGGCTCTGGAAACACCATATATTTT. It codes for CASSRRGSGNTIYF.

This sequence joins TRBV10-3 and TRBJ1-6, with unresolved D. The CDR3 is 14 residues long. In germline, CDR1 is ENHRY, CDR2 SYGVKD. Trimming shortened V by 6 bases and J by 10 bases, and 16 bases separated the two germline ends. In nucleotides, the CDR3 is TGTGCCATCAGCGGGTCTCTCACGGGGTCACCCCTCCACTTT. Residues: CAISGSLTGSPLHF.

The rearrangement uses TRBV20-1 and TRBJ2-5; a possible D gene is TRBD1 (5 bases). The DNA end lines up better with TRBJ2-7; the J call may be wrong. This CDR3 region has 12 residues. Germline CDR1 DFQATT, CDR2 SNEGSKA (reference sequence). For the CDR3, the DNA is TGCAGTGCTAGAGATCTGACAGCCGAGCAGTACTTC. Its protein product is CSARDLTAEQYF.

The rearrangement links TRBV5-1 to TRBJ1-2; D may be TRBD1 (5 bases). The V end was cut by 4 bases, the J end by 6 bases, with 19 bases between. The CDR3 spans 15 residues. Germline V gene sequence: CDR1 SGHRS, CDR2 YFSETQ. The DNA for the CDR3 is TGCGCCAGCAGCGAGGGACCGCAGGAATTACATGGCTACACCTTC. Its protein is CASSEGPQELHGYTF.